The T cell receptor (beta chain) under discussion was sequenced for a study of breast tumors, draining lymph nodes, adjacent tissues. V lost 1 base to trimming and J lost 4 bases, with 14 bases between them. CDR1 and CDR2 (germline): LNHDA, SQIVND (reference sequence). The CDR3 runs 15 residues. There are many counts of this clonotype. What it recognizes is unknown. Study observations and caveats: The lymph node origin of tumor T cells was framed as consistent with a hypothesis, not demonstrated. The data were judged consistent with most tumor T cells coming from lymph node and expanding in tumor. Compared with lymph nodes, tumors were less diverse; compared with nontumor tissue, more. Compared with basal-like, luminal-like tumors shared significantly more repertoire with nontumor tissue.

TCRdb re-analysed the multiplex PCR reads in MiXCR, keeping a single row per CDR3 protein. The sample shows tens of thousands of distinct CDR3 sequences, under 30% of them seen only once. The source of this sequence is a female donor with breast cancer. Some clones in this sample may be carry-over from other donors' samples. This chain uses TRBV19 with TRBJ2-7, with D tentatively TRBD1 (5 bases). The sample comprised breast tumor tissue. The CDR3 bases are TGTGCCAGTAGTATAGCTGCAACAGGAGAGTACGAGCAGTACTTC. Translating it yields CASSIAATGEYEQYF.